This T cell receptor beta chain was sequenced for a study of T cells after yellow fever vaccination. In the study overall: When fractions had low cell numbers, they were prepared with SMART-Seq v4 Ultra Low Input.

Overall study findings and caveats: The presence of abundant clonotypes contaminating from the bulk population was possible in FACS-sorted repertoires. Reappearing after the booster were most of the clones from primary vaccination (96% CD4, about 88% CD8).

This clonotype was observed at least ten times. Its antigen is unidentified. Synthesis of TCR cDNA relied on 5'RACE template switching, which attached a universal primer site and UMIs. TCRdb analysed the 5' RACE reads with MiXCR anew, one entry per CDR3 protein. The sample shows approximately 110,000 distinct CDR3 sequences, 8.4% of them seen only once. Per germline, CDR1 SGHVS and CDR2 FNYEAQ. V was trimmed by 4 bases and J by 2 bases, leaving 12 bases between them. The CDR3 contains 14 residues. The V gene is TRBV7-6, the J gene TRBJ2-7; TRBD2 might be the D (6 bases). This receptor was identified in a man aged 25-40 years who received the YFV17D yellow fever vaccine. The material sequenced was CD8+ T cells sorted from PBMCs, taken 45 days after the yellow fever booster vaccination. CDR3 in amino acids: CASSSRGGAYEQYF. The CDR3 DNA is TGTGCCAGCAGCTCACGGGGAGGAGCCTACGAGCAGTACTTC.